This TCR beta chain was identified in a study of cytomegalovirus exposure and HLA in healthy donors. Study-wide results and caveats: Altogether, around 160 TCR beta chains were recorded as cytomegalovirus-associated. An observed cluster of highly shared sequence variants was recorded as a likely sequencing artifact. The study reported that TCR beta sequences accurately predicted HLA-A and HLA-B alleles in most subjects. In an earlier analysis, in around 590 donors, most V segments appeared productive either ~90% or ~30% of the time.

On this clone itself: What it recognizes is unknown.

The PCR made use of 60 Vbeta and 13 Jbeta primers. Profiling relied on immunoSEQ multiplex PCR, and the TCRdb table lists in-frame clones only, not all of them. The table has fewer than 150,000 clones, approximately 74% seen once. The CDR3 length is 15 residues. Deletions cut 1 base from V and 4 bases from J, with 14 bases between. Germline-derived CDR1 and CDR2 are SGHTA and FQGNSA. This TCR was recovered from a woman aged 50 to 60 in good health and CMV-seropositive. Sequencing was carried out using PBMCs. The chain has TRBV7-2 and TRBJ2-7; TRBD1 might be the D (5 bases). CDR3 region: CASSLVPDRLYEQYF. Here the CDR3 DNA reads TGTGCCAGCAGCTTAGTTCCCGACAGACTTTACGAGCAGTACTTC.